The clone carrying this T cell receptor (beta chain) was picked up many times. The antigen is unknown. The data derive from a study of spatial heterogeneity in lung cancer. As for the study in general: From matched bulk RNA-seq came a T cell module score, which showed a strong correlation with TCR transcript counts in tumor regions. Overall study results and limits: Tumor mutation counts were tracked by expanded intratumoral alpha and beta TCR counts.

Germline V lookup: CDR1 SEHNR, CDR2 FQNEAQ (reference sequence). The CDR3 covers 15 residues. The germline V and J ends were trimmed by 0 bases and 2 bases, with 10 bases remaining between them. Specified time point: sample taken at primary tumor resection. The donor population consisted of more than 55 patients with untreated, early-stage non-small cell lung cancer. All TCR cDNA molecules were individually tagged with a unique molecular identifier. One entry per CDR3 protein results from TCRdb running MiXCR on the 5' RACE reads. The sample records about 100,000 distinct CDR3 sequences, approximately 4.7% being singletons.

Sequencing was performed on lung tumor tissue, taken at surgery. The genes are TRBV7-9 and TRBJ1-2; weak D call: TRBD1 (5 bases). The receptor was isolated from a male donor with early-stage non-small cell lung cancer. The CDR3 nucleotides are TGTGCCAGCAGCTTAGCTTGGGGCGCGAACTATGGCTACACCTTC. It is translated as CASSLAWGANYGYTF. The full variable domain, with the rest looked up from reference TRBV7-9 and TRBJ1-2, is DTGVSQNPRHKITKRGQNVTFRCDPISEHNRLYWYRQTLGQGPEFLTYFQNEAQLEKSRLLSDRFSAERPKGSFSTLEIQRTEQGDSAMYLCASSLAWGANYGYTFGSGTRLTVV.